The rows below give T cell receptor beta chains drawn from one sample of a study of blood T cell repertoires in COVID-19. Sequenced by immunoSEQ multiplex PCR; TCRdb stores in-frame clones only, minus some. The table has 60,000 to 65,000 clones, over 70% seen once; the top ten hold about 30%. Sequenced input: peripheral blood. These receptors all stem from a human donor in a cohort sampled during active COVID-19. Each CDR3 is given with its conserved first and last residue. D genes are given only for firm matches. Expanded clones are given a class, and other clones once, few, many or no size at all.

CDR3 protein,CDR3 DNA,clone size,V gene,D gene,J gene
CASSTGEEDEQFF,TGTGCCAGCAGTACCGGTGAGGAGGATGAGCAGTTCTTC,NA,TRBV6-5,NA,TRBJ2-1
CAIRGVSYNEQFF,TGTGCCATCCGAGGCGTCTCCTACAATGAGCAGTTCTTC,NA,TRBV10-3,NA,TRBJ2-1
CASSAATGLTQYF,TGTGCCAGCAGTGCCGCGACGGGTCTTACGCAGTATTTT,NA,TRBV7-3,NA,TRBJ2-3
CASSQATRTDSGNTIYF,TGTGCCAGCAGCCAAGCAACGAGGACAGACTCTGGAAACACCATATATTTT,NA,TRBV3-1/TRBV3-2,NA,TRBJ1-3
CASSLDVGVETQYF,TGTGCCAGCAGCTTAGACGTGGGCGTGGAGACCCAGTACTTC,NA,TRBV7-2,NA,TRBJ2-5
CASSGQGNTEAFF,TGTGCCAGCTCAGGCCAGGGAAACACTGAAGCTTTCTTT,NA,TRBV18,NA,TRBJ1-1
CASSLQGDESPLHF,TGTGCCAGCAGTTTACAGGGGGATGAATCACCCCTCCACTTT,many,TRBV6-6,TRBD1,TRBJ1-6
CASSSRTSDPGELFF,TGTGCCAGCAGCTCCCGGACTAGCGACCCCGGGGAGCTGTTTTTT,NA,TRBV7-3,TRBD2,TRBJ2-2
CASSRPGGTGNTIYF,TGCGCCAGCAGTCGACCGGGGGGCACTGGAAACACCATATATTTT,many,TRBV5-1,NA,TRBJ1-3
CASSPEERAQYF,TGCGCCAGCAGCCCTGAGGAGCGGGCCCAGTACTTC,NA,TRBV5-1,NA,TRBJ2-5
CASSLGPAGGLNEQFF,TGTGCCAGCAGCTTAGGTCCAGCGGGAGGATTGAATGAGCAGTTCTTC,NA,TRBV7-2,TRBD2,TRBJ2-1
CASSSGTGSTEAFF,TGCGCCAGCAGCTCCGGGACAGGGTCCACTGAAGCTTTCTTT,NA,TRBV5-1,TRBD1,TRBJ1-1
CSAGGQARGGETQYF,TGCAGCGCTGGGGGACAGGCGAGGGGTGGAGAGACCCAGTACTTC,few,TRBV29-1,TRBD1,TRBJ2-5
CASRLGNEQFF,TGCGCCAGCAGGCTCGGCAATGAGCAGTTCTTC,NA,TRBV5-1,NA,TRBJ2-1
CASSPQGVVGELFF,TGTGCCAGCAGCCCGCAGGGGGTGGTCGGGGAGCTGTTTTTT,NA,TRBV7-2,TRBD1,TRBJ2-2
CASSLGTPTGYTF,TGTGCCAGCAGTTTAGGGACACCAACTGGCTACACCTTC,many,TRBV28,NA,TRBJ1-2
CASSRGDTSNYGYTF,TGCGCCAGCAGCCGGGGGGATACTTCTAACTATGGCTACACCTTC,NA,TRBV5-1,NA,TRBJ1-2
CASLPAGANNEQFF,TGTGCCAGCCTTCCTGCGGGAGCAAACAATGAGCAGTTCTTC,NA,TRBV28,TRBD2,TRBJ2-1
CASSPQGGTQYF,TGTGCCAGCAGCCCACAGGGCGGTACCCAGTACTTC,NA,TRBV12-3/TRBV12-4,NA,TRBJ2-5
CASSVSGNNEQFF,TGTGCCAGCAGCGTATCGGGGAACAATGAGCAGTTCTTC,NA,TRBV9,NA,TRBJ2-1
CASSFVQVYNEQFF,TGTGCCAGCAGCTTTGTTCAGGTTTACAATGAGCAGTTCTTC,few,TRBV5-6,NA,TRBJ2-1
CASSPREANEQFF,TGTGCCAGCAGCCCTAGGGAGGCAAATGAGCAGTTCTTC,NA,TRBV11-3,NA,TRBJ2-1
CAISTTGSGALGVEQYF,TGTGCCATCAGCACGACAGGATCCGGAGCCCTTGGTGTCGAGCAGTACTTC,NA,TRBV10-3,NA,TRBJ2-7
CAITPQGVADTQYF,TGTGCCATCACCCCACAGGGGGTTGCAGATACGCAGTATTTT,NA,TRBV10-3,TRBD1,TRBJ2-3
CASSLAARGSYEQYF,TGTGCCAGCAGCTTGGCCGCTAGAGGCTCCTACGAGCAGTACTTC,NA,TRBV5-4,NA,TRBJ2-7
CASSFSGFQETQYF,TGTGCCAGCAGTTTCAGCGGGTTTCAAGAGACCCAGTACTTC,NA,TRBV28,NA,TRBJ2-5
CASSQGGGTGNSPLHF,TGCGCCAGCAGCCAAGGGGGGGGGACTGGAAATTCACCCCTCCACTTT,few,TRBV4-1,NA,TRBJ1-6
CASSPPDRDTGELFF,TGTGCCAGCAGCCCCCCGGACAGGGACACCGGGGAGCTGTTTTTT,NA,TRBV11-2,TRBD1,TRBJ2-2
CASSLSGSLNEQYF,TGCGCCAGCAGCTTGTCCGGGAGTTTAAACGAGCAGTACTTC,NA,TRBV5-1,NA,TRBJ2-7
CASSLGLRSSYNEQFF,TGTGCCAGCAGCTTAGGGCTAAGGAGCTCCTACAATGAGCAGTTCTTC,once,TRBV11-2,NA,TRBJ2-1
CASSLTGSETQYF,TGTGCCAGCAGCCTTACAGGGTCCGAGACCCAGTACTTC,NA,TRBV2,NA,TRBJ2-5
CASSLGLAGTDEQFF,TGTGCCAGCAGCTTAGGACTAGCGGGGACCGATGAGCAGTTCTTC,NA,TRBV5-4,TRBD2,TRBJ2-1
CASSSTPGQGSNQPQHF,TGTGCCAGCAGCTCCACTCCGGGACAGGGTAGCAATCAGCCCCAGCATTTT,NA,TRBV7-8,TRBD1,TRBJ1-5
CSVGPGTDTQYF,TGCAGCGTTGGCCCGGGCACAGATACGCAGTATTTT,once,TRBV29-1,NA,TRBJ2-3
CASSLISGNNEQFF,TGTGCCAGCAGCTTAATATCAGGTAACAATGAGCAGTTCTTC,NA,TRBV11-3,NA,TRBJ2-1
CASSDPGQGSYTF,TGTGCCAGCAGCGACCCGGGACAGGGGAGCTACACCTTC,NA,TRBV9,TRBD1,TRBJ1-2
CASSPRDSGRNEQFF,TGCGCCAGCAGCCCTAGGGACTCTGGCCGCAATGAGCAGTTCTTC,NA,TRBV5-1,NA,TRBJ2-1
CASSRTGGSAWAEAFF,TGTGCCAGCAGCCGAACGGGTGGGTCAGCATGGGCTGAAGCTTTCTTT,NA,TRBV3-1/TRBV3-2,NA,TRBJ1-1
CASRTGSSSYNSPLHF,TGTGCCAGCAGGACAGGGTCCAGCTCCTATAATTCACCCCTCCACTTT,NA,TRBV2,TRBD1,TRBJ1-6
CSVVGQGIGEQYF,TGCAGCGTCGTAGGACAGGGGATCGGCGAGCAGTACTTC,NA,TRBV29-1,TRBD1,TRBJ2-7
CASSGTGGSYNEQFF,TGTGCCAGCAGCGGTACAGGGGGCTCCTACAATGAGCAGTTCTTC,once,TRBV6-4,TRBD1,TRBJ2-1
CASAPGGSDQPQHF,TGTGCCAGCGCCCCCGGGGGTTCAGATCAGCCCCAGCATTTT,NA,TRBV7-2,NA,TRBJ1-5
CASSSGGATRVEFF,TGTGCCAGCAGTTCCGGGGGGGCTACTAGGGTAGAGTTCTTC,NA,TRBV6-5,TRBD2,TRBJ2-1
CASRGTAGTDTQYF,TGCGCCAGCAGAGGGACAGCTGGCACAGATACGCAGTATTTT,once,TRBV5-1,TRBD1,TRBJ2-3
CASSTTASGNTIYF,TGTGCCAGTAGTACGACAGCCTCTGGAAACACCATATATTTT,once,TRBV19,NA,TRBJ1-3
CASSPIQGPSGEQYF,TGTGCCAGCAGCCCGATACAGGGGCCCTCTGGGGAGCAGTACTTC,NA,TRBV7-2,TRBD1,TRBJ2-7
CASSFAGAGSGELFF,TGTGCCAGCAGTTTTGCGGGGGCTGGGTCCGGGGAGCTGTTTTTT,once,TRBV28,NA,TRBJ2-2
CASSLQGAGGEQYF,TGCGCCAGCAGCTTACAGGGGGCGGGCGGCGAGCAGTACTTC,NA,TRBV5-1,TRBD1,TRBJ2-7
CASRTTMNTEAFF,TGTGCCAGCAGGACTACTATGAACACTGAAGCTTTCTTT,NA,TRBV4-2,NA,TRBJ1-1
CASSLGVLGQPQHF,TGTGCCAGCAGTTTAGGGGTGTTAGGCCAGCCCCAGCATTTT,NA,TRBV6-5,NA,TRBJ1-5
CASSPGTVEKLFF,TGTGCCAGCTCACCCGGGACAGTCGAAAAACTGTTTTTT,few,TRBV18,TRBD1,TRBJ1-4
CASSGQGIQPQHF,TGTGCCAGCAGCGGACAGGGCATTCAGCCCCAGCATTTT,NA,TRBV16,TRBD1,TRBJ1-5
CASRPTGGLTEAFF,TGCGCCAGCAGACCTACAGGGGGGCTCACTGAAGCTTTCTTT,NA,TRBV5-1,TRBD1,TRBJ1-1
CASSSRAEENYEQYF,TGTGCCAGCAGCTCTAGAGCGGAGGAAAACTACGAGCAGTACTTC,few,TRBV7-2,NA,TRBJ2-7
CASSFRGQPQHF,TGTGCCAGCAGTTTTAGGGGTCAGCCCCAGCATTTT,NA,TRBV28,NA,TRBJ1-5
CAISGGLAGGEQFF,TGTGCCATCAGTGGGGGGCTAGCGGGAGGTGAGCAGTTCTTC,NA,TRBV10-3,TRBD2,TRBJ2-1
CASSLGLAADTQYF,TGTGCCAGCAGCCTAGGACTAGCCGCGGATACGCAGTATTTT,few,TRBV7-8,TRBD2,TRBJ2-3